Sequencing of this T cell receptor (beta chain) was carried out in a study of cytomegalovirus exposure and HLA in healthy donors. General study points: It was taken for granted in presence/absence analyses that sequencing depth across donors was roughly uniform. The CMV antigen specificity of a few CMV-associated chains was confirmed through in vitro analysis.

The length of the CDR3 is 15 residues. V shed 1 base and J 5 bases; nucleotides not matched to a gene: 3. CDR1 and CDR2 from the germline V gene are MNHNS and SASEGT. A word on this clone: Its antigen is undetermined.

The PCR contained 60 Vbeta and 13 Jbeta primers. Clones were read by immunoSEQ multiplex PCR, and TCRdb kept only the in-frame ones, dropping some. The sample contains 150,000 to 200,000 clones, around 80% of which appear only once. This clonotype was obtained from a male donor in good health and CMV-seropositive. The J gene is TRBJ2-7, the V gene TRBV6-1; 12 nucleotides align to TRBD1. Sequencing input: PBMCs. This CDR3 is CASSEDGTGGHEQYF. Here the CDR3 DNA reads TGTGCCAGCAGTGAAGATGGGACAGGGGGCCACGAGCAGTACTTC.